This TCR beta chain is drawn from a study of T cell responses to AZD1222 COVID-19 vaccine. This CDR3 is built from 14 residues. J gave up 14 bases and V 6 bases, and 8 bases lay outside the gene matches. Germline loops: CDR1 SGHAT, CDR2 FQDESV (reference sequence). Points from the study as a whole: Among spike-specific TCRs, nearly half reportedly target unmutated variant regions.

Libraries were prepared by immunoSEQ multiplex PCR; TCRdb keeps only in-frame clonotypes and omits some of them. This table has some 160,000 clones, 85% to 95% appearing once. Of note for this clone: Its cognate antigen is unknown.

The gene calls are TRBV11-1 and TRBJ2-1; 15 bases agree with TRBD2. The sample consisted of peripheral blood, taken on day 0 of AZD1222 vaccination. This receptor was taken from an adult in good health. CDR3 coding DNA: TGTGCCAGCAGACCGGGACTAGCGGGGGGACGGGAGTTCTTC. This sequence encodes CASRPGLAGGREFF.